This entry lists 26 T cell receptor beta chains sequenced from one sample in a study of blood T cells in healthy people across ages. A second about 7 to 11 cycle PCR used barcoded and J-beta primers. TCRdb reanalysed the 5' RACE reads using MiXCR and keeps one entry per CDR3 protein. The repertoire includes approximately 700,000 distinct CDR3 sequences, approximately 30% of them detected once, and roughly 15% sits in the top ten. The sequenced sample consisted of blood. Every receptor here comes from a woman older than 75 in good health.

This clonotype was seen ten or more times. V usage is TRBV29-1 and J usage is TRBJ2-2; D may be TRBD2 (5 bases). This CDR3 is 13 amino acids long. Trimming took off 7 bases at V and 1 base at J, with 10 bases between the two ends. Per the germline V gene, CDR1 is SQVTM and CDR2 is ANQGSEA. The CDR3 region has the DNA TGCAGCGCCCGGAGCGGGAACACCGGGGAGCTGTTTTTT. Its translation: CSARSGNTGELFF.

The gene calls are TRBV9 and TRBJ2-2; TRBD1 matches 8 bases. There are 15 residues in the CDR3. Germline CDR1 SGDLS, CDR2 YYNGEE. Trimming cost V 1 base and J 5 bases; bases outside gene matches: 4. The CDR3 here is CASSVQGARTGELFF. Written as DNA, the CDR3 is TGTGCCAGCAGCGTACAGGGGGCGAGGACCGGGGAGCTGTTTTTT.

This clonotype was observed a few times. The V call is TRBV4-2, the J call TRBJ2-1; TRBD2 matches 8 bases. This CDR3 region has 18 residues. With V trimmed by 0 bases and J by 0 bases, 7 bases remained unmatched. From germline, CDR1 is LGHNA and CDR2 YNFKEQ. The CDR3 coding sequence is TGTGCCAGCAGCCAAGATCACAGAGGGACTAGCTCCTACAATGAGCAGTTCTTC. Translation gives CASSQDHRGTSSYNEQFF.

This clonotype has ten or more counts. V gene TRBV3-1 combines with J gene TRBJ2-1; 8 positions match TRBD2. CDR1 and CDR2 (germline): LGHDT, YNNKEL (reference sequence). The V and J ends lost 3 bases and 9 bases, in that order; junction bases with no gene match: 7. The CDR3 is made up of 14 amino acids. CDR3 nucleotides: TGTGCCAGCAGCCATAGCGGGGCCCAGGGTGAGCAGTTCTTC. Its protein product is CASSHSGAQGEQFF.

This sequence joins TRBV20-1 and TRBJ2-5; 7 bases align to TRBD1. This CDR3 contains 11 residues. Germline V gene lookup returns CDR1 DFQATT and CDR2 SNEGSKA (reference sequence). The V and J ends lost 6 bases and 7 bases, in that order; junction bases with no gene match: 5. The CDR3 loop is CSARGLGTQYF. The CDR3 nucleotides are TGCAGTGCGAGGGGGCTGGGGACCCAGTACTTC.

This clonotype was observed many times. The rearrangement links TRBV6-2 or TRBV6-3 to TRBJ2-5; 8 nucleotides agree with TRBD2. After removal of 7 bases from V and 0 bases from J, the junction contained 4 bases not matched to a gene. CDR3 length equals 14 residues. Germline V lookup: CDR1 MNHEY, CDR2 SVGEGT. The CDR3 DNA reads as TGTGCCAGCATGCGGGGGGCAAACCAAGAGACCCAGTACTTC. This codes for CASMRGANQETQYF.

V is TRBV5-6 and J is TRBJ2-7, with TRBD2 identical over 16 bases. V lost 2 bases and J lost 0; bases outside the gene matches: 5. The CDR3 is 18 residues long. CDR1 is SGHDT, CDR2 YYEEEE, per germline. Here the CDR3 reads CASSLPGLAGGVSYEQYF. CDR3 coding DNA: TGTGCCAGCAGCTTACCGGGACTAGCGGGGGGGGTCTCCTACGAGCAGTACTTC.

The chain has TRBV20-1 and TRBJ1-5, with D possibly matching TRBD1 (6 bases). Germline CDR1 DFQATT, CDR2 SNEGSKA (reference sequence). Trimming pared 3 bases from V and 4 bases from J, leaving 16 bases between. This CDR3 contains 15 residues. As DNA, the CDR3 is TGCAGTGCTAGCACCCCGGGACATCTAAATCAGCCCCAGCATTTT. Protein: CSASTPGHLNQPQHF.

This clonotype came up many times. The chain uses TRBV9 and TRBJ1-2, with D tentatively TRBD1 (6 bases). V lost 4 bases, J lost 8 bases, and 15 bases lay in between. CDR1 is SGDLS, CDR2 YYNGEE, per germline. The CDR3 extends over 13 amino acids. The CDR3: CASSLVTGRGYTF. CDR3 coding DNA: TGTGCCAGCAGCCTAGTAACAGGGCGCGGCTACACCTTC.

This clonotype showed up many times. V usage is TRBV10-3 and J usage is TRBJ1-6, with D possibly matching TRBD1 (6 bases). Looked up from germline, CDR1 is ENHRY and CDR2 is SYGVKD. The CDR3 consists of 14 residues. Trimming took off 2 bases at V and 7 bases at J, with 9 bases between the two ends. The CDR3 DNA reads as TGTGCCATCAGTGAGGGCAGGGGAAATTCACCCCTCCACTTT. Amino acid sequence: CAISEGRGNSPLHF.

This clonotype was detected ten times or more. DNA for the CDR3: TGTGCCAGCAGCGCCACGGCTATCCCAGCCAAAAACATTCAGTACTTC. Translating gives CASSATAIPAKNIQYF. This chain joins TRBV9 and TRBJ2-4; D unresolved. This CDR3 has 16 amino acids. Trimming removed 3 bases from V and 0 bases from J, with 13 bases in between. Germline loops: CDR1 SGDLS, CDR2 YYNGEE.

V usage is TRBV18 and J usage is TRBJ2-7; D might be TRBD1 (6 bases). Trimming took 4 bases from V and 4 from J, leaving 11 bases between them. This CDR3 region has 13 residues. CDR1 is KGHSH, CDR2 LQKENI, per germline. CDR3 sequence: CASSQGQQYEQYF. CDR3 nucleotide sequence: TGTGCCAGCTCACAAGGACAGCAATACGAGCAGTACTTC.

This clonotype came up many times. The rearrangement links TRBV20-1 to TRBJ1-1; TRBD1 is a possible D gene (6 bases). There are 15 residues in the CDR3. Looked up from germline, CDR1 is DFQATT and CDR2 is SNEGSKA (reference sequence). The V end was cut by 4 bases, the J end by 5 bases, with 20 bases between. The CDR3 DNA follows: TGCAGTGCTAAAGGGGGGCGCAACCTCCGGACTGAAGCTTTCTTT. This encodes CSAKGGRNLRTEAFF.

Many counts were recorded for this clonotype. V gene TRBV10-3 combines with J gene TRBJ1-4; D not resolved. Looked up from germline, CDR1 is ENHRY and CDR2 is SYGVKD. V shed 6 bases and J shed 4 bases, with 9 bases lying between them. The CDR3 length is 13 residues. The CDR3 DNA reads TGTGCCATCAGAAGAGGGATTAATGAAAAACTGTTTTTT. The encoded protein is CAIRRGINEKLFF.

This clonotype was observed many times. The chain carries TRBV30 and TRBJ2-1; D unresolved. V shed 0 bases and J shed 6 bases, with 9 bases lying between them. Germline V gene data show CDR1 as GTSNPN and CDR2 as SVGIG (reference sequence). The CDR3 runs to 13 residues. The CDR3: CAWSVGLSNEQFF. The CDR3 DNA is TGTGCCTGGAGTGTAGGTTTGTCCAATGAGCAGTTCTTC.

This clonotype was seen ten or more times. The chain links TRBV20-1 to TRBJ2-4; D could derive from TRBD1 or TRBD2 (5 bases each). CDR1 and CDR2 (germline): DFQATT, SNEGSKA (reference sequence). The CDR3 spans 12 residues. V was cut by 5 bases and J by 4 bases, with 9 bases left in between. Written as DNA, the CDR3 is TGCAGTGCTGAGAGGGGTAAAAACATTCAGTACTTC. Translation: CSAERGKNIQYF.

This chain links TRBV3-1 with TRBJ1-2; D not certain. V dropped 2 bases and J dropped 4 bases, with 8 bases sitting between them. The germline V gene has CDR1 LGHDT and CDR2 YNNKEL (reference sequence). The CDR3 runs 13 residues. The CDR3 sequence: CASSQRLFYGYTF. CDR3 sequence (DNA): TGTGCCAGCAGCCAAAGATTGTTCTATGGCTACACCTTC.

This clonotype was seen at least ten times. The chain has TRBV6-2 or TRBV6-3 and TRBJ1-5, with 10 nucleotides matching TRBD1. J gave up 6 bases and V 6 bases, and 2 bases lay outside the gene matches. Germline lookup yields CDR1 MNHEY and CDR2 SVGEGT. The CDR3 loop spans 13 amino acids. The DNA for the CDR3 is TGTGCCAGCAGGGACAGGGGGGGTCAGCCCCAGCATTTT. This translates into CASRDRGGQPQHF.

This clonotype was counted a few times. The rearrangement links TRBV5-1 to TRBJ2-2; D remains unclear. The CDR3 is made up of 17 amino acids. Germline CDR1 SGHRS, CDR2 YFSETQ. Trimming shortened V by 4 bases and J by 0 bases, and 16 bases separated the two germline ends. For the CDR3, the DNA is TGCGCCAGCAGCGGTACCGCCGCCCAACCGAACACCGGGGAGCTGTTTTTT. Protein product: CASSGTAAQPNTGELFF.

Of note for this clonotype: This sequence may be a read error, since a much larger clone differs from it by one base. The chain joins TRBV6-1 to TRBJ1-5; 10 positions agree with TRBD1. Germline CDR1 is MNHNS and CDR2 is SASEGT. Trimming cost V 4 bases and J 2 bases; bases outside gene matches: 8. There are 17 residues in the CDR3. The CDR3 loop reads CASSGPGTGAGNQPQHF. Written as DNA, the CDR3 is TGTGCCAGCAGTGGACCCGGGACAGGGGCCGGCAATCAGCCCCAGCATTTT.

Of note for this clonotype: This may come from a read error, since a much larger clone is one base off. V is TRBV2 and J is TRBJ1-2; D might be TRBD1 (6 bases). CDR1 and CDR2 from the germline V gene are SNHLY and FYNNEI. The CDR3 totals 14 residues. CDR3 in DNA: TGTACCAGCAGTGTCGGCAGGGGCCTCTATGGCTACACCTTC. Translation gives CTSSVGRGLYGYTF.

Note on this clonotype: This may be a read error, as it is one base from a much larger clone. The chain uses TRBV20-1 and TRBJ2-5, with D perhaps matching TRBD1 (5 bases). Germline V gene sequence: CDR1 DFQATT, CDR2 SNEGSKA (reference sequence). With 1 base removed from V and 7 bases from J, the gap between germline ends came to 10 bases. This CDR3 spans 12 amino acids. CDR3 protein: CSARVFQGTQYF. CDR3 coding DNA: TGCAGTGCTAGAGTCTTTCAGGGGACCCAGTACTTC.

This clonotype was seen only a few times. This chain uses TRBV6-5 with TRBJ1-1; 11 nucleotides agree with TRBD1. Germline loops: CDR1 MNHEY, CDR2 SVGAGI. J lost 4 bases, V lost 8 bases, and 6 bases had no gene match. CDR3 length: 14 residues. Here the CDR3 DNA reads TGTGCCAGCGAGCGGACAGGGGGCTTCACTGAAGCTTTCTTT. It translates to CASERTGGFTEAFF.

On this clonotype itself: Since a much larger clone is just one base distant, this may be a read error. The chain is built from TRBV4-1 and TRBJ2-6, with TRBD2 as a possible D gene (6 bases). Germline-derived CDR1 and CDR2 are MGHRA and YSYEKL. This CDR3 comprises 16 residues. The CDR3 DNA sequence: TGCGCCAGCAGCTTACAGTCCGCTGGCGGGGCCAGCGTCCTGACTTTC. Translated: CASSLQSAGGASVLTF.

V and J are TRBV5-1 and TRBJ2-3; 8 nucleotides agree with TRBD2. Germline lookup yields CDR1 SGHRS and CDR2 YFSETQ. CDR3 length equals 15 residues. Trimming cost V 6 bases and J 6 bases; bases outside gene matches: 12. Here the CDR3 reads CASTIGGGRSDTQYF. The CDR3 nucleotides read TGCGCCAGCACCATTGGCGGGGGGCGCTCCGATACGCAGTATTTT.

The chain recombines TRBV20-1 with TRBJ2-1; 9 bases match TRBD2. CDR1 is DFQATT and CDR2 is SNEGSKA in the germline V gene (reference sequence). V lost 2 bases and J lost 6; bases outside the gene matches: 11. The CDR3 is made up of 16 amino acids. The CDR3 protein is CSARPPTSGPPNEQFF. CDR3 DNA sequence: TGCAGTGCTAGACCCCCGACTAGCGGACCTCCCAATGAGCAGTTCTTC.